This entry describes one T cell receptor (beta chain). The antigen it binds to is not known. No clone much larger than this one lies a single base away; base qualities are absent. These data are taken from a study of T cells after yellow fever vaccination (dated by TCRdb to between 2017 and 2020). General notes on the study: The SMART-Seq v4 Ultra Low Input RNA kit was used to prepare libraries from fractions with low cell numbers. To follow T-cell clones before and after both primary and booster YFV17D yellow fever vaccination, bulk TCR alpha and beta repertoires underwent longitudinal sequencing. Two healthy male donors, one aged 18 to 30 and one aged 30 to 40 years, were included in the cohort. Bulk PBMC replicates and cell subsets were isolated from blood drawn at multiple timepoints before and after both primary and secondary immunization.

CDR1 is given as MNHNS and CDR2 as SASEGT, both from the germline V gene. The junction shows trimming of 2 bases on V and 3 bases on J, plus 13 bases between the germline ends. Spanning cysteine to phenylalanine, the CDR3 consists of 15 amino acids. Here the CDR3 DNA is all that survives: 45 bases in frame from base 1. This specimen's treatment or condition label, per the study, means: live attenuated yellow fever vaccine strain. A standard Ficoll-Paque protocol was used to isolate PBMCs from peripheral blood. Dynabeads CD4 and CD8 positive selection kits were used to isolate CD4 and CD8 T-cell fractions. TriZol was used to extract RNA from bulk PBMCs, CD4 and CD8 fractions, and dextramer-positive and dextramer-negative fractions. The paper as a whole reports these results and caveats: Only a couple of donors were included in the study, so the extent to which the findings can be generalized is limited. Most clones expanded after primary vaccination (around 96% of CD4 and 70% to 90% of CD8) were re-detected after the booster, suggesting that broad memory maintenance occurred. A small share of clonotypes occurred in both CD4 and CD8 compartments, likely arising from convergent recombination. The secondary T-cell response was weaker than the primary response but faster, peaking on day 5 instead of day 15. Computational filtering was needed because FACS-sorted repertoires could contain abundant contaminating clonotypes from the bulk population.

The instrument given in TCRdb is Illumina NovaSeq 6000. TCR cDNA was made using 5'RACE template switching, a step that added a universal primer site and unique molecular identifiers. Priming for cDNA synthesis came from both the TCR alpha and TCR beta constant segments. Library amplification used two PCR steps, and the second PCR step added sample barcodes and sequencing adapters. Sequencing of the libraries was done on either Illumina HiSeq 2500 (2x100 bp) or NovaSeq (2x150 bp). On the authors' methods: Reads were demultiplexed and collapsed into UMI consensus sequences with MIGEC, and V(D)J alignment was performed with MiXCR. Clonotypes responding to the vaccine were identified with edgeR on replicate PBMC samples, with the criteria of FDR below 0.01 and a log2 fold change above 5 up to day 15. CD4 or CD8 identity was assigned to each bulk clonotype according to whether the clonotype was present at higher abundance in the sequenced CD4 repertoire or the sequenced CD8 repertoire. Using fastp at Q25 and MiXCR, TCRdb reprocessed the public reads and kept productive beta chains. Identical CDR3 proteins give one entry, which carries the most common genes and DNA. Clone size and V and J calls follow TCRdb, not the original study. This sample comprises some 320,000 distinct CDR3 sequences, roughly 10% of them detected only once. The leading ten clones occupy under 4% of the sample.

The rearrangement joined TRBV6-1 to TRBJ1-1; confidence is insufficient to name the D gene. The sequence was obtained from a man younger than 30 who received the YFV17D yellow fever vaccine. Specimen: CD4+ T cells sorted from PBMCs, collected 45 days after the yellow fever booster vaccination. The nucleotide sequence reads as follows: TGTGCCAGCAGTGAAAGACCCGGGTATGACACTGAAGCTTTCTTT. The encoded protein is CASSERPGYDTEAFF.